This TCR beta chain was captured in a study of control samples from healthy donors and cancer patients. CDR3 length: 15 amino acids. V lost 2 bases to trimming and J lost 6 bases, with 12 bases between them. Germline CDR1 reads SGHNT; CDR2 reads YYREEE (reference sequence). TCRdb's copy holds only in-frame clones and misses some; the assay was immunoSEQ multiplex PCR. The data hold roughly 120,000 clones, with around 96% observed a single time. The chain employs TRBV5-4 and TRBJ1-6; D perhaps matches TRBD1 (5 bases). Material for sequencing was blood. The origin of this receptor is a man aged 30-40 years in good health. Here the CDR3 reads CASSFFGTLNSPLHF. CDR3 nucleotides: TGTGCCAGCAGCTTTTTCGGGACCCTTAATTCACCCCTCCACTTT. The variable domain in full, with the rest retrieved from reference TRBV5-4 and TRBJ1-6, is ETGVTQSPTHLIKTRGQQVTLRCSSQSGHNTVSWYQQALGQGPQFIFQYYREEENGRGNFPPRFSGLQFPNYSSELNVNALELDDSALYLCASSFFGTLNSPLHFGNGTRLTVT.